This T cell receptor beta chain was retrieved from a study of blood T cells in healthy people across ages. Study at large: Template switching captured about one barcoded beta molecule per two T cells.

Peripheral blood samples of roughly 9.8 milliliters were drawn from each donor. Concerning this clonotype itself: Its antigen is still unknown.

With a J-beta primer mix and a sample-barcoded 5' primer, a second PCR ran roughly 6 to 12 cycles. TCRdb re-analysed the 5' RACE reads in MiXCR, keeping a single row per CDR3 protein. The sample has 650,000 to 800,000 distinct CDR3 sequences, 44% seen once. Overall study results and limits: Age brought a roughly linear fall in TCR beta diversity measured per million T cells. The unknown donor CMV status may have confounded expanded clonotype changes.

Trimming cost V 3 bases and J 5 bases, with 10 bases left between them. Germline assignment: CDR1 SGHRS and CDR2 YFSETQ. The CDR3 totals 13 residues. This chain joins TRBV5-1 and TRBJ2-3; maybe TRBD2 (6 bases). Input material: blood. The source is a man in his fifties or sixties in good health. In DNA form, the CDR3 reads TGCGCCAGCAGCTGGGAGGCTGGAGATACGCAGTATTTT. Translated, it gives CASSWEAGDTQYF. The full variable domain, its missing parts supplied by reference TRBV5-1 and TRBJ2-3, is KAGVTQTPRYLIKTRGQQVTLSCSPISGHRSVSWYQQTPGQGLQFLFEYFSETQRNKGNFPGRFSGRQFSNSRSEMNVSTLELGDSALYLCASSWEAGDTQYFGPGTRLTVL.